The entry below gives a single T cell receptor (beta chain) sequence along with its context. Authors' methods: Estimates of nucleated cell counts were drawn from the amplification of reference gene primers. Using immunoSEQ multiplex PCR, the repertoire was profiled, and TCRdb retains in-frame clones only, with some absent. That table is the source of V, J and clone size, and D and trimming were worked out from the DNA. The sample has some 180,000 clones, around 88% seen once. Germline V gives CDR1 GTSNPN, CDR2 SVGIG (reference sequence). CDR3 length equals 14 residues. The V and J ends lost 8 bases and 3 bases, in that order; junction bases with no gene match: 10. This sample is drawn from a study of blood T cell repertoires in COVID-19.

The TCR comes from a woman in her seventies who had recovered from COVID-19. The V call is TRBV30, the J call TRBJ2-3; 8 bases agree with TRBD2. The sequenced sample was peripheral blood. CDR3 sequence: CAQGLAGLTDTQYF. CDR3 DNA sequence: TGTGCCCAGGGGCTAGCGGGCCTTACAGATACGCAGTATTTT.